This TCR beta chain was identified during a study of T cell responses to AZD1222 COVID-19 vaccine. About the research overall: Pooling of second doses given at about 4 or about 12 weeks was done. Study-wide results and limits: CD4 TCRs linked to vaccination spanned spike, dominating at 160-218 and 743-854.

The table came from immunoSEQ multiplex PCR; TCRdb's copy has only in-frame clones and leaves some out. The sample lists fewer than 150,000 clones; roughly 93% were seen once. V was trimmed by 4 bases and J by 3 bases, leaving 18 bases between them. The CDR3 has 16 amino acids. Germline loops: CDR1 LGHDT, CDR2 YNNKEL (reference sequence). Details on this clone: Antigen unknown.

J is TRBJ1-2 and V is TRBV3-1 (or the pseudogene TRBV3-2); the D gene is possibly TRBD1 (5 bases). This TCR derives from an adult in good health. Sample: peripheral blood, taken on day 0 of AZD1222 vaccination. CDR3 residues: CASSPLSVRVDYGYTF. For the CDR3, the DNA is TGTGCCAGCAGCCCCTTGTCGGTCAGGGTGGACTATGGCTACACCTTC.